This T cell receptor (beta chain) stems from a study of blood T cell repertoires in COVID-19. As for the study in general: Samples taken during acute and convalescent COVID-19 were collected in the United States, Italy and Spain. The analysed material was cDNA or gDNA that came from T cells, B-cell-depleted T cells, or PBMCs.

CDR1 and CDR2 from the germline V gene are SQVTM and ANQGSEA. Trimming cost V 7 bases and J 7 bases; bases outside gene matches: 7. The CDR3 covers 15 residues. In the original analysis: Amplified reference gene primers provided the basis for estimating nucleated cell counts. Using immunoSEQ multiplex PCR, the repertoire was profiled, and TCRdb retains in-frame clones only, with some absent. V, J and clone size are taken as reported in that table, and D and trimming were inferred from the DNA itself. This sample has about 240,000 clones, with around 80% found just once. Input material: peripheral blood. The chain combines TRBV29-1 with TRBJ2-1; the match to TRBD2 covers 16 bases. This receptor was taken from a woman under 30 with acute or convalescent COVID-19. This CDR3 reads CSAGGTSGRANEQFF. In DNA form, the CDR3 reads TGCAGCGCTGGGGGGACTAGCGGGAGGGCGAATGAGCAGTTCTTC.